This T cell receptor (beta chain) was found in a study of CD8 T cells in ankylosing spondylitis. Regarding the study as a whole: Certain motif variants had earlier appeared in reactive arthritis synovial fluid and blood.

This clonotype was recorded many times. Its specificity is unknown. Germline V gives CDR1 MNHEY, CDR2 SMNVEV (reference sequence). This CDR3 is 13 amino acids long. Trimming cost V 7 bases and J 7 bases, with 14 bases left between them. From the 5' RACE reads, TCRdb called clonotypes with MiXCR, one entry per CDR3 protein. The table records hundreds of thousands of distinct CDR3 sequences, less than 9.5% of them present only once. The receptor was derived from a female donor with ankylosing spondylitis or in good health (not recorded which). Sequenced input: blood, either unsorted or a sorted T cell fraction (not recorded which). The rearrangement joins TRBV27 to TRBJ2-1, with D perhaps matching TRBD2 (5 bases). CDR3 DNA sequence: TGTGCCAGCAATCGACCCGGCGGGAATGAGCAGTTCTTC. Translated, it gives CASNRPGGNEQFF.